Below are 24 T cell receptor beta chains sequenced from a single sample in a study of coeliac disease. Sequencing was performed with immunoSEQ multiplex PCR; in TCRdb, only in-frame clones are kept and a portion is missing. This sample has a few thousand clones, with 65% to 85% found just once. Sequences were obtained from lamina propria lymphocytes from the gut. These receptors were taken from a woman in her fifties or sixties with celiac disease on a gluten-free diet.

The sample holds a few counts of this clone. The V and J genes are TRBV7-3 and TRBJ2-2; 11 nucleotides agree with TRBD2. Germline V gene sequence: CDR1 SGHTA, CDR2 FQGTGA. This CDR3 comprises 16 residues. J gave up 4 bases and V 3 bases, and 4 bases lay outside the gene matches. CDR3 sequence: CASSFLAGGSTGELFF. CDR3 in DNA: TGTGCCAGCAGCTTCCTAGCGGGGGGAAGCACCGGGGAGCTGTTTTTT.

V is TRBV7-9 and J is TRBJ2-3; 8 positions match TRBD2. The V gene end was trimmed by 5 bases and the J gene end by 2 bases; junction bases not matched to a gene: 9. This CDR3 contains 16 residues. Per germline, CDR1 SEHNR and CDR2 FQNEAQ (reference sequence). The CDR3 region has the DNA TGTGCCAGCAGCATAAGGACTAGCTCTATCACAGATACGCAGTATTTT. Translating gives CASSIRTSSITDTQYF.

The table lists this clone with a few counts. V and J are TRBV19 and TRBJ1-2, with TRBD1 identical over 10 bases. The J segment lost 4 bases and the V segment lost 7 bases, leaving 12 bases of the junction unmatched. The length of the CDR3 is 16 residues. Germline CDR1 reads LNHDA; CDR2 reads SQIVND (reference sequence). The CDR3 loop is CASTQVGQGPTYGYTF. The CDR3 DNA sequence: TGTGCCAGTACCCAGGTGGGACAGGGGCCTACCTATGGCTACACCTTC.

The CDR3 DNA follows: TGTGCCAGCAGTCCCTGGACAGGGCGAGGCTACACCTTC. This translates into CASSPWTGRGYTF. This chain uses TRBV6-5 with TRBJ1-2, with 8 bases matching TRBD1. This CDR3 spans 13 amino acids. Germline assignment: CDR1 MNHEY and CDR2 SVGAGI. With 5 bases clipped from V and 8 bases from J, the junction kept 7 bases outside the gene matches.

The V and J genes are TRBV5-1 and TRBJ1-4; weak D call: TRBD1 (5 bases). CDR3 length equals 15 residues. Germline CDR1 reads SGHRS; CDR2 reads YFSETQ. V lost 3 bases and J 3 bases, leaving 12 bases between the germline ends. CDR3 nucleotides: TGCGCCAGCAGCTACTACCGGGGGGCTAATGAAAAACTGTTTTTT. This codes for CASSYYRGANEKLFF.

This clone came up a few times. The chain carries TRBV5-4 and TRBJ2-1; TRBD2 matches at 9 bases. Germline loops: CDR1 SGHNT, CDR2 YYREEE (reference sequence). The V and J ends lost 0 bases and 4 bases, in that order; junction bases with no gene match: 14. This CDR3 comprises 19 residues. The CDR3 protein is CASSLEPSYIAGAYNEQFF. CDR3 coding DNA: TGTGCCAGCAGCTTGGAACCATCGTATATAGCGGGGGCATACAATGAGCAGTTCTTC.

This clone was seen just once. The rearrangement joins TRBV27 to TRBJ2-4; tentative D call: TRBD1 (5 bases). Trimming took 6 bases from V and 1 from J, leaving 16 bases between them. Germline V gene data show CDR1 as MNHEY and CDR2 as SMNVEV (reference sequence). The CDR3 is 16 residues long. This CDR3 is CASRGPALGAKNIQYF. The CDR3 DNA sequence: TGTGCCAGCAGGGGGCCGGCGCTGGGGGCCAAAAACATTCAGTACTTC.

The chain combines TRBV6-6 with TRBJ2-2; TRBD2 matches at 14 bases. The V gene's germline CDR1 is MNHNY and CDR2 SVGAGI (reference sequence). The CDR3 is 16 residues long. Germline trimming cut 6 bases from V and 13 bases from J; bases unmatched to any gene: 13. In DNA, the CDR3 is TGTGCCAGCAGCCGCGCGCGACTAGCGGGGGGGCCAGGGCTGTTTTTT. Amino acid sequence: CASSRARLAGGPGLFF.

This chain uses TRBV5-4 with TRBJ2-1; 8 nucleotides line up with TRBD2. With V trimmed by 0 bases and J by 9 bases, 8 bases remained unmatched. CDR3 length: 15 residues. The germline V gene encodes CDR1 SGHNT and CDR2 YYREEE (reference sequence). CDR3 bases: TGTGCCAGCAGCTTGGGTAGCGGGGTAGAGGGTGAGCAGTTCTTC. Protein: CASSLGSGVEGEQFF.

The chain is built from TRBV6-5 and TRBJ2-3, with 8 positions matching TRBD2. This CDR3 has 15 residues. V lost 9 bases and J lost 4; bases outside the gene matches: 12. The germline V gene encodes CDR1 MNHEY and CDR2 SVGAGI. CDR3 sequence reads: CASRSGLARADTQYF. The CDR3, as DNA: TGTGCCAGTCGGTCCGGACTAGCTCGGGCAGATACGCAGTATTTT.

V is TRBV7-3 and J is TRBJ2-1; TRBD1 agrees at 7 bases. Trimming removed 1 base from V and 8 bases from J; junction bases left unmatched: 11. In germline, CDR1 is SGHTA, CDR2 FQGTGA. The length of the CDR3 is 16 residues. The CDR3 region has the DNA TGTGCCAGCAGCTTAAACCCGGGACAGACAGTCGATGAGCAGTTCTTC. Its translation: CASSLNPGQTVDEQFF.

The chain uses TRBV4-3 and TRBJ1-2, with TRBD1 as a possible D gene (6 bases). CDR1 and CDR2 (germline): LGHNA, YSLEER. V was trimmed by 2 bases and J by 3 bases, leaving 16 bases between them. CDR3 length equals 16 residues. This CDR3 is CASSQRSGGTDYGYTF. The CDR3 coding sequence is TGCGCCAGCAGCCAACGCTCGGGGGGCACTGACTATGGCTACACCTTC.

This clone was seen only once. The rearrangement joins TRBV7-7 to TRBJ2-1, with 11 bases lining up with TRBD2. The CDR3 has 15 amino acids. Germline assignment: CDR1 SSHAT and CDR2 FNYEAQ (reference sequence). The ends lost 5 bases at V and 6 bases at J; junction bases unmatched: 6. CDR3 DNA: TGTGCCAGCAGCCTCGGGACTAGCGGTACCAATGAGCAGTTCTTC. Protein product: CASSLGTSGTNEQFF.

The chain couples TRBV5-1 to TRBJ2-3; the match to TRBD1 covers 7 bases. Trimming took 4 bases from V and 5 from J; bases not matched to a gene: 10. Germline lookup yields CDR1 SGHRS and CDR2 YFSETQ. This CDR3 is 15 amino acids long. DNA of the CDR3: TGCGCCAGCAGCGGGGGTGTAGGGGGCGAAGATACGCAGTATTTT. Amino acid sequence: CASSGGVGGEDTQYF. Full variable domain (outside the CDR3, taken from reference TRBV5-1 and TRBJ2-3): KAGVTQTPRYLIKTRGQQVTLSCSPISGHRSVSWYQQTPGQGLQFLFEYFSETQRNKGNFPGRFSGRQFSNSRSEMNVSTLELGDSALYLCASSGGVGGEDTQYFGPGTRLTVL.

The rearrangement links TRBV6-6 to TRBJ2-7; weak D call: TRBD1 (5 bases). V was pared by 5 bases and J by 0 bases, with 14 bases between. This CDR3 has 15 residues. CDR1 and CDR2 from the germline V gene are MNHNY and SVGAGI (reference sequence). The DNA for the CDR3 is TGTGCCAGCAGTAGCCGATGGACAAACTCCTACGAGCAGTACTTC. The encoded protein is CASSSRWTNSYEQYF.

This clone was found once. The chain employs TRBV30 and TRBJ2-1; 7 positions match TRBD2. The V segment lost 8 bases and the J segment 0 bases; nucleotides outside the gene matches: 7. From germline, CDR1 is GTSNPN and CDR2 SVGIG (reference sequence). The CDR3 sequence is 14 residues long. The CDR3 is CATGGGRSYNEQFF. The DNA for the CDR3 is TGTGCCACTGGCGGGGGTCGCTCCTACAATGAGCAGTTCTTC.

J is TRBJ2-5 and V is TRBV2, with D possibly matching TRBD1 (5 bases). V was cut by 7 bases and J by 4 bases, with 7 bases left in between. Germline CDR1 reads SNHLY; CDR2 reads FYNNEI. This CDR3 contains 11 residues. Here the CDR3 DNA reads TGTGCCAGCAACAGGAGAGAGACCCAGTACTTC. Translated: CASNRRETQYF.

CDR3 sequence reads: CASSPQGVGDTQYF. The DNA of the CDR3 is TGTGCCAGCAGCCCACAGGGAGTGGGTGATACGCAGTATTTT. J is TRBJ2-3 and V is TRBV13, with D possibly matching TRBD1 (6 bases). CDR3 size: 14 residues. The germline V and J ends were trimmed by 5 bases and 6 bases, with 15 bases remaining between them. Germline V gene lookup returns CDR1 PRHDT and CDR2 FYEKMQ (reference sequence). The full variable domain, rest sourced from reference TRBV13 and TRBJ2-3, is AAGVIQSPRHLIKEKRETATLKCYPIPRHDTVYWYQQGPGQDPQFLISFYEKMQSDKGSIPDRFSAQQFSDYHSELNMSSLELGDSALYFCASSPQGVGDTQYFGPGTRLTVL.

This chain connects TRBV5-6 to TRBJ2-5, with TRBD2 matching over 9 bases. V shed 2 bases, J shed 5 bases, and the junction held 13 bases outside the gene matches. Germline V lookup: CDR1 SGHDT, CDR2 YYEEEE. The CDR3 is made up of 17 amino acids. CDR3 DNA: TGTGCCAGCAGCTTCCTTGTGGGCGGGGGGGCGGCGGAGACCCAGTACTTC. Protein sequence: CASSFLVGGGAAETQYF.

V gene TRBV28 combines with J gene TRBJ1-2; D gene ambiguous. Trimming removed 1 base from V and 4 bases from J, with 10 bases in between. CDR3 length equals 14 residues. Per the germline V gene, CDR1 is MDHEN and CDR2 is SYDVKM. CDR3 amino acids: CASSLYVASYGYTF. The CDR3 DNA follows: TGTGCCAGCAGTTTATACGTCGCTAGCTATGGCTACACCTTC.

The rearrangement uses TRBV29-1 and TRBJ2-1; 8 bases are shared with TRBD2. Trimming removed 7 bases from V and 0 bases from J; junction bases left unmatched: 5. The germline gives CDR1 SQVTM, CDR2 ANQGSEA. The CDR3 covers 14 residues. The CDR3: CSGSGGVSYNEQFF. Written as DNA, the CDR3 is TGCAGCGGCTCGGGAGGGGTCTCCTACAATGAGCAGTTCTTC.

The V and J genes are TRBV5-1 and TRBJ2-7, with 8 bases identical to TRBD2. Matching the DNA end better, TRBJ2-1 makes the J call doubtful. The CDR3 has 14 amino acids. The V gene's germline CDR1 is SGHRS and CDR2 YFSETQ. CDR3 residues: CASRPSGGPHEQFF. CDR3 bases: TGCGCCAGCAGACCGTCGGGGGGGCCGCATGAGCAGTTCTTC.

This clone turned up a few times. The chain carries TRBV28 and TRBJ1-5; 7 bases agree with TRBD1. J gave up 4 bases and V 5 bases, and 17 bases lay outside the gene matches. CDR1 is MDHEN, CDR2 SYDVKM, per germline. The CDR3 sequence is 18 residues long. The CDR3 sequence: CASSPHTQGEPRNQPQHF. CDR3 bases: TGTGCCAGCAGTCCCCATACTCAGGGGGAACCACGAAATCAGCCCCAGCATTTT.

CDR3: CASSLEPGGSYEQYF. CDR3 sequence (DNA): TGTGCCAGCAGCTTGGAGCCCGGCGGGTCCTACGAGCAGTACTTC. The chain couples TRBV7-2 to TRBJ2-7; a weak D match, TRBD2 (5 bases). Trimming shortened V by 3 bases and J by 1 base, and 13 bases separated the two germline ends. Per germline, CDR1 SGHTA and CDR2 FQGNSA. The CDR3 has 15 amino acids. The full variable domain, with the rest looked up from reference TRBV7-2 and TRBJ2-7, is GAGVSQSPSNKVTEKGKDVELRCDPISGHTALYWYRQSLGQGLEFLIYFQGNSAPDKSGLPSDRFSAERTGGSVSTLTIQRTQQEDSAVYLCASSLEPGGSYEQYFGPGTRLTVT.